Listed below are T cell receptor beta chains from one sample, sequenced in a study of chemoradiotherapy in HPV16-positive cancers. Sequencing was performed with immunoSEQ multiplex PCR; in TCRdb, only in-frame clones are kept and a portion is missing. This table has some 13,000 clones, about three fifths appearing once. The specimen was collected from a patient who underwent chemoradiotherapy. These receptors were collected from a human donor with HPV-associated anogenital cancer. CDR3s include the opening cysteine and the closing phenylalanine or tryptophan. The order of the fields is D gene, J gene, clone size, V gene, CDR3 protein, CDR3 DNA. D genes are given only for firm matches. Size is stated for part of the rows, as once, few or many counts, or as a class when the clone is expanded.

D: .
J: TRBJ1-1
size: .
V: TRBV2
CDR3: CASSEETRGPKAFF
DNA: TGTGCCAGCAGTGAAGAGACGAGGGGCCCTAAAGCTTTCTTT

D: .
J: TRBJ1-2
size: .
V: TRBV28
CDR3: CASSLSVAYGYTF
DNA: TGTGCCAGCAGTTTATCTGTGGCTTATGGCTACACCTTC

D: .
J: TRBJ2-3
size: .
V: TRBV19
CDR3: CASSIGTVAEQYF
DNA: TGTGCCAGTAGTATAGGGACGGTGGCCGAGCAGTATTTT

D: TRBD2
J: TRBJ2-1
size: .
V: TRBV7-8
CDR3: CASSASGRAYNEQFF
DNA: TGTGCCAGCAGCGCTAGCGGGAGGGCCTACAATGAGCAGTTCTTC

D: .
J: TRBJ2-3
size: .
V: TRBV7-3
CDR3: CASSLGLVSTDTQYF
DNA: TGTGCCAGCAGCTTAGGGCTAGTCAGCACAGATACGCAGTATTTT

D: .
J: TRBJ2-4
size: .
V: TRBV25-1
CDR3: CASRGGLAKNIQYF
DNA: TGTGCCAGCAGGGGGGGACTAGCCAAAAACATTCAGTACTTC

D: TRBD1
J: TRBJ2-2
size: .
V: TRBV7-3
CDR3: CASSHQGANTGELFF
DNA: TGTGCCAGCAGCCATCAGGGGGCGAACACCGGGGAGCTGTTTTTT

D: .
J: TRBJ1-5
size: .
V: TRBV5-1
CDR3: CASSLDGGQPQHF
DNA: TGCGCCAGCAGCTTGGATGGCGGCCAGCCCCAGCATTTT

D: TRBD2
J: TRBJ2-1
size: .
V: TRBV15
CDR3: CATSRVAGGRAYNEQFF
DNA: TGTGCCACCAGCAGAGTAGCGGGAGGTCGCGCCTACAATGAGCAGTTCTTC

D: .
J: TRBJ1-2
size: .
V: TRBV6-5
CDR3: CASSKGGGVVGYTF
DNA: TGTGCCAGCAGTAAGGGGGGGGGCGTCGTCGGCTACACCTTC

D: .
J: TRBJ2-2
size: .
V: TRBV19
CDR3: CATKGLPNTGELFF
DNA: TGTGCCACCAAGGGACTGCCGAACACCGGGGAGCTGTTTTTT

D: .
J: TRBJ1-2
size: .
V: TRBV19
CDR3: CASRTDYGYTF
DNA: TGTGCCAGTAGAACGGACTATGGCTACACCTTC

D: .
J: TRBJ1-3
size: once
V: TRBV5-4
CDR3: CASSLDSLNTIYF
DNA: TGTGCCAGCAGCTTGGACAGCTTAAACACCATATATTTT

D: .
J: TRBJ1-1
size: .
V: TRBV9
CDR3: CASSARSGPPNTEAFF
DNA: TGTGCCAGCAGCGCTAGGTCAGGACCGCCGAACACTGAAGCTTTCTTT

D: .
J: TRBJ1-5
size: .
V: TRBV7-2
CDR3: CASSLSGGNQPQHF
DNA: TGTGCCAGCAGCTTATCAGGGGGCAATCAGCCCCAGCATTTT

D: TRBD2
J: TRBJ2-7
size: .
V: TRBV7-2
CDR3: CASSLGEGGSFEQYF
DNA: TGTGCCAGCAGCTTGGGGGAGGGCGGGAGTTTCGAGCAGTACTTC

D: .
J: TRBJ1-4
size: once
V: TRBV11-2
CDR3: CASSPGTTNEKLFF
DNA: TGTGCCAGCAGCCCAGGGACAACTAATGAAAAACTGTTTTTT

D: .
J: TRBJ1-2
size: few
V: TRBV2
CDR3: CASSAGGYNGYTF
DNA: TGTGCCAGCAGTGCAGGAGGATACAATGGCTACACCTTC

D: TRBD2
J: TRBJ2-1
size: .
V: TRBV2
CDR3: CASRGTSGTYNEQFF
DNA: TGTGCCAGCAGGGGGACTAGCGGGACCTACAATGAGCAGTTCTTC

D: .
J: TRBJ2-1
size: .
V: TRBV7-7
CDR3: CASSPRDGNNEQFF
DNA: TGTGCTAGCAGCCCTCGGGACGGTAACAATGAGCAGTTCTTC

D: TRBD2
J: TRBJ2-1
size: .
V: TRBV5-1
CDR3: CASSSGGRANEQFF
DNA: TGCGCCAGCAGCTCTGGCGGGAGGGCCAATGAGCAGTTCTTC

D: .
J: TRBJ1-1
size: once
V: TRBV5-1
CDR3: CASSLTHPQGRAFF
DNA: TGCGCCAGCAGCTTAACACACCCCCAAGGGCGAGCTTTCTTT

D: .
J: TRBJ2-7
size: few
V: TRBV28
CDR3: CASSRVSRGTYEQYF
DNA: TGTGCCAGCAGCCGCGTCTCCAGGGGCACCTACGAGCAGTACTTC

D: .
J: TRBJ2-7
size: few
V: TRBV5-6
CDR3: CASSAAPGQLGLGYF
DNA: TGTGCCAGCAGCGCAGCCCCGGGACAACTCGGCTTAGGGTACTTC

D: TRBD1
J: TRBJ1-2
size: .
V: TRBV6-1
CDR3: CASSEKSPGQGWGYGYTF
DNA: TGTGCCAGCAGTGAAAAAAGTCCTGGACAGGGTTGGGGCTATGGCTACACCTTC

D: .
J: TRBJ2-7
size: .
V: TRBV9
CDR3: CASSVVPGPPYEQYF
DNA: TGTGCCAGCAGCGTAGTTCCAGGGCCCCCCTACGAGCAGTACTTC

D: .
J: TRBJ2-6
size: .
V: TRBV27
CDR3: CASSPWPGPSGANVLTF
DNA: TGTGCCAGCAGTCCGTGGCCAGGACCCTCTGGGGCCAACGTCCTGACTTTC

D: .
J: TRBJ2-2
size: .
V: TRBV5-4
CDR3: CASSLEWKTGELFF
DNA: TGTGCCAGCAGCTTGGAATGGAAAACCGGGGAGCTGTTTTTT

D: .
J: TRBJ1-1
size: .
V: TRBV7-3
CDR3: CASSFRQNTEAFF
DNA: TGTGCCAGCAGCTTTAGACAGAACACTGAAGCTTTCTTT

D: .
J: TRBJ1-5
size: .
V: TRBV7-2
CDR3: CASSLDDQPQHF
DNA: TGTGCCAGCAGCTTAGACGACCAGCCCCAGCATTTT

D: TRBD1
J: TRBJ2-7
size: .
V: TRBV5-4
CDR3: CASSRATGDEQYF
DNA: TGTGCCAGCAGCCGCGCGACAGGGGACGAGCAGTACTTC

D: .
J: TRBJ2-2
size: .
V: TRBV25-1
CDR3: CASSENSGELFF
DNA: TGTGCCAGCAGTGAGAATTCCGGGGAGCTGTTTTTT

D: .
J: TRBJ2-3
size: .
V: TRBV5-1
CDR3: CASSLDGAGSDTQYF
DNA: TGCGCCAGCAGCTTGGATGGAGCAGGGTCAGATACGCAGTATTTT

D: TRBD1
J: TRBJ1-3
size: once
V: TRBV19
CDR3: CASSSPGQSTGNTIYF
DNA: TGTGCCAGTAGTTCACCGGGACAGAGTACTGGAAACACCATATATTTT

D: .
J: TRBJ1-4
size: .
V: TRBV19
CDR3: CASRTTGNEKLFF
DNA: TGTGCCAGTAGAACTACAGGGAATGAAAAACTGTTTTTT

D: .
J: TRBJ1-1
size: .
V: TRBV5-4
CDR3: CASSLGSGWTEAFF
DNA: TGTGCCAGCAGCTTGGGATCCGGTTGGACTGAAGCTTTCTTT

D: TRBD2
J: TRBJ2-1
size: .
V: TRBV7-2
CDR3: CASSAVRGGHPNEQFF
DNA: TGTGCCAGCAGCGCGGTTCGGGGGGGCCATCCCAATGAGCAGTTCTTC

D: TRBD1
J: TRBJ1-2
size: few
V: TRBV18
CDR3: CASSNTGTGDRGYTF
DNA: TGTGCCAGCTCAAATACCGGGACAGGGGATCGGGGCTACACCTTC

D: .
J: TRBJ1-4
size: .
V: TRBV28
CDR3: CASSAAGAATNEKLFF
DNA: TGTGCCAGCAGCGCCGCGGGGGCAGCAACTAATGAAAAACTGTTTTTT

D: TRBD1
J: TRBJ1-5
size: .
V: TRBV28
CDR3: CASSSPGQAYQPQHF
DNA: TGTGCCAGCAGTTCCCCGGGACAGGCTTATCAGCCCCAGCATTTT

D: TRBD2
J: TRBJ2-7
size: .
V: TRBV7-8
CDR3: CASSFYPLAGAGGEQYF
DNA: TGTGCCAGCAGCTTCTACCCTCTAGCGGGGGCCGGGGGCGAGCAGTACTTC

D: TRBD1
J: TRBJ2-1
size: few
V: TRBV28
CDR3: CASSRDRTGDRHEQFF
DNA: TGTGCCAGCAGTAGGGATAGGACAGGGGACCGTCATGAGCAGTTCTTC

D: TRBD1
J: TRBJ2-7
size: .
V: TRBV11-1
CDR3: CASSPRTGNYEQYF
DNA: TGTGCCAGCAGCCCGAGGACAGGAAACTACGAGCAGTACTTC

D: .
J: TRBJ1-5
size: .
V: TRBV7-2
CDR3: CASSLDWFSNQPQHF
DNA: TGTGCCAGCAGCTTAGACTGGTTTAGCAATCAGCCCCAGCATTTT

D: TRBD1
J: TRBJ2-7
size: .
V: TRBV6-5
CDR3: CASSGKGQHYEQYF
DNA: TGTGCCAGCAGTGGGAAGGGACAGCACTACGAGCAGTACTTC

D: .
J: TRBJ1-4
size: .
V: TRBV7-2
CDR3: CASRVGGATPELFF
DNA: TGTGCCAGCAGGGTGGGGGGGGCTACCCCTGAACTGTTTTTT

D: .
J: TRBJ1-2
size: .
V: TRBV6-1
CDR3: CASSEVITRGGFFYYGYTF
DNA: TGTGCCAGCAGTGAAGTAATAACTCGGGGGGGTTTCTTTTACTATGGCTACACCTTC

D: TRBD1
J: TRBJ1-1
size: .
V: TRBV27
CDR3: CASSYLDRGTEAFF
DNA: TGTGCCAGCAGTTATCTGGACAGGGGCACTGAAGCTTTCTTT